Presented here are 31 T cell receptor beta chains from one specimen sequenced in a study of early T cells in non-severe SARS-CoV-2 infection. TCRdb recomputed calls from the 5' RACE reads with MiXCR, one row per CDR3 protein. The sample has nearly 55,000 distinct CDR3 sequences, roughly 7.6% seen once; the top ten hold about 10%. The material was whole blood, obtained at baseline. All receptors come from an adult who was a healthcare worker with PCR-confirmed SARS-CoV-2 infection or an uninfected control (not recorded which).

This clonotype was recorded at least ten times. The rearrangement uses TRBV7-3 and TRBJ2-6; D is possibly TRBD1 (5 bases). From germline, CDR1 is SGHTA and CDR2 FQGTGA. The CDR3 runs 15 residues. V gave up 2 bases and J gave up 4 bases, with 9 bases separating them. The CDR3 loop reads CASSLAGSGANVLTF. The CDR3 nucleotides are TGTGCCAGCAGCTTAGCAGGGTCCGGGGCCAACGTCCTGACTTTC.

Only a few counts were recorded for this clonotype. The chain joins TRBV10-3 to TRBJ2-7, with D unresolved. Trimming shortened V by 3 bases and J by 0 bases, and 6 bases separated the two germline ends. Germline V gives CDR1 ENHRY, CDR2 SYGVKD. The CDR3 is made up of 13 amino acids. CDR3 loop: CAISDPGSYEQYF. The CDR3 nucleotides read TGTGCCATCAGTGATCCTGGCTCCTACGAGCAGTACTTC.

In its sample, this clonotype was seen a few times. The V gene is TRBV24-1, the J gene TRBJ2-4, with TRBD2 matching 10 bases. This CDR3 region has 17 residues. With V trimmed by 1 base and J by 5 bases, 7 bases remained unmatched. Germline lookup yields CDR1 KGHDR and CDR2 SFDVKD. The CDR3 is CATSDFASGSGENIQYF. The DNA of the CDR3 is TGTGCCACCAGTGATTTTGCTAGCGGGAGTGGAGAAAACATTCAGTACTTC.

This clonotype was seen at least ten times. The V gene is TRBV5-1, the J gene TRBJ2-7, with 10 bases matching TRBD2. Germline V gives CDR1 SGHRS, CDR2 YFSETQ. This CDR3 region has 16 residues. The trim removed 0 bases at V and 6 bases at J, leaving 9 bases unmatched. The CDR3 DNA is TGCGCCAGCAGCTTGGTCGAGCGGGAGGGTCGCTCCGAGCAGTACTTC. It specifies CASSLVEREGRSEQYF.

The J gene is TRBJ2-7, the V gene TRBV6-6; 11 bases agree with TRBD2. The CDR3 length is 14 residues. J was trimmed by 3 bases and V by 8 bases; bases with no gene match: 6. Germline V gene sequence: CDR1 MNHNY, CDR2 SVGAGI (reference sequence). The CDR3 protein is CASQLAGDLYEQYF. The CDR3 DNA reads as TGTGCCAGCCAACTAGCGGGAGACCTCTACGAGCAGTACTTC.

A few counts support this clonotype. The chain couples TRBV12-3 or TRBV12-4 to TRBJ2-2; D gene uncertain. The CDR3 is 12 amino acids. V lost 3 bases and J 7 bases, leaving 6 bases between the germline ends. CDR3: CASSFTGGELFF. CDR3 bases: TGTGCCAGCAGTTTCACCGGCGGGGAGCTGTTTTTT.

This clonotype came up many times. The CDR3 loop reads CASSLAGNTEAFF. The CDR3 DNA sequence: TGTGCCAGCAGCTTGGCAGGGAACACTGAAGCTTTCTTT. The rearrangement uses TRBV5-6 and TRBJ1-1; D uncertain. The V gene's germline CDR1 is SGHDT and CDR2 YYEEEE. CDR3 length: 13 residues. Trimming cost V 0 bases and J 1 base, with 4 bases left between them.

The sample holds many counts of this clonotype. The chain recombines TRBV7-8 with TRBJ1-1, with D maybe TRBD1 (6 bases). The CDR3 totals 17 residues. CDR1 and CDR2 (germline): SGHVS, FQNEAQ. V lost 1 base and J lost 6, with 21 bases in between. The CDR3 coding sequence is TGTGCCAGCAGCTTAGAATGGAGGGGACAAGGGAATGCTGAAGCTTTCTTT. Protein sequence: CASSLEWRGQGNAEAFF.

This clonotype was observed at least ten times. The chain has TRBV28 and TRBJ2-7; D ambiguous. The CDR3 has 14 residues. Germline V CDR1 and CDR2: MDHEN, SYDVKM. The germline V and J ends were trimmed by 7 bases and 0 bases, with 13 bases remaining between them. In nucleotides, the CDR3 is TGTGCCAGCATCTCACTCGGAAGCTCCTACGAGCAGTACTTC. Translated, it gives CASISLGSSYEQYF.

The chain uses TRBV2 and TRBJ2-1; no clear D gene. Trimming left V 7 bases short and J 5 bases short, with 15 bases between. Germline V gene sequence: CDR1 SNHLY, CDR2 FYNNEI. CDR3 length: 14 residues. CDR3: CASTSSDRNNEQFF. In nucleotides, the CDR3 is TGTGCCAGCACCTCAAGTGACCGAAACAATGAGCAGTTCTTC.

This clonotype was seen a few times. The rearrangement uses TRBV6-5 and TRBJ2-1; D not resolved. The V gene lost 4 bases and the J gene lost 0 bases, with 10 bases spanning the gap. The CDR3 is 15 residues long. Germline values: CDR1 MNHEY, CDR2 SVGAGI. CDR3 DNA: TGTGCCAGCAGTTCTGATACCCTCTCCTACAATGAGCAGTTCTTC. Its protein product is CASSSDTLSYNEQFF.

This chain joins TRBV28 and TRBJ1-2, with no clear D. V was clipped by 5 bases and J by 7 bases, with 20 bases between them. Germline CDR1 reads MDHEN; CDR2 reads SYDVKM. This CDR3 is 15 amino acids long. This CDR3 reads CASSLGSARVVGYTF. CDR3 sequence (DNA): TGTGCCAGCAGTCTTGGTTCGGCGCGTGTGGTTGGCTACACCTTC.

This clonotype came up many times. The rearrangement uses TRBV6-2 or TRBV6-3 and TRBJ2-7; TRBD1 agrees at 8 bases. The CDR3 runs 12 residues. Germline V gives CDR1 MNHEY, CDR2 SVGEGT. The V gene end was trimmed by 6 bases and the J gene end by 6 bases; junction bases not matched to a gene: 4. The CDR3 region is CASSYDRGEQYF. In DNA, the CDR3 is TGTGCCAGCAGCTACGACAGGGGCGAGCAGTACTTC.

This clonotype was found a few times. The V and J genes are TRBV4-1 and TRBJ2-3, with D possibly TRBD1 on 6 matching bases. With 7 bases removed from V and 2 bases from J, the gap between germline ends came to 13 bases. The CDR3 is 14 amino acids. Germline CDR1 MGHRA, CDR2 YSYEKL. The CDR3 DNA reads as TGCGCCAGCACCCCGGACAGTCACACAGATACGCAGTATTTT. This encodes CASTPDSHTDTQYF.

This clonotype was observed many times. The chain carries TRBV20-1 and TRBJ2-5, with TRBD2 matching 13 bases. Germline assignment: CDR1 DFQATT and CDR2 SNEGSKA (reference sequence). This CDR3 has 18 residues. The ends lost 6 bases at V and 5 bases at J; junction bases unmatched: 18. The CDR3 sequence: CSATKLGLAGVISETQYF. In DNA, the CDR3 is TGCAGTGCGACGAAGCTAGGACTAGCGGGAGTTATCTCGGAGACCCAGTACTTC.

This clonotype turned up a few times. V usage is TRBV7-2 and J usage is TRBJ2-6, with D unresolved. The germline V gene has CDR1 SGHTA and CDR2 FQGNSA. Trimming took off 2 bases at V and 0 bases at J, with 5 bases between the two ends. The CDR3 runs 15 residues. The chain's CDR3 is CASSLTASGANVLTF. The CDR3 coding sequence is TGTGCCAGCAGCTTAACTGCCTCTGGGGCCAACGTCCTGACTTTC.

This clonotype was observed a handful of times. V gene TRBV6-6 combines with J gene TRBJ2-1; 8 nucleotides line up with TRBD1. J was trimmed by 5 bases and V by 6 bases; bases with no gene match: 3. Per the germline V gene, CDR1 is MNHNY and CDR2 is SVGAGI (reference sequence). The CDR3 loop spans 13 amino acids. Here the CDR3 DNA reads TGTGCCAGCAGGGACAGGGACAACAATGAGCAGTTCTTC. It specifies CASRDRDNNEQFF.

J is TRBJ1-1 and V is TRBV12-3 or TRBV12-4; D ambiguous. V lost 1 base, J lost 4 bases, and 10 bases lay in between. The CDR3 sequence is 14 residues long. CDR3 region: CASSLGLEGTEAFF. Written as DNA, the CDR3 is TGTGCCAGCAGTTTAGGGCTAGAGGGCACTGAAGCTTTCTTT.

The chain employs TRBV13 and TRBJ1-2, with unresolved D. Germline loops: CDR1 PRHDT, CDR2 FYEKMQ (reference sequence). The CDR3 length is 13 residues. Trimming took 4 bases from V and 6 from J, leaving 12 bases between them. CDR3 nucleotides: TGTGCCAGCAGCTCAGAGGGTAGAGATGGCTACACCTTC. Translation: CASSSEGRDGYTF.

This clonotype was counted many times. The CDR3 spells CASSLEGGGSNQPQHF. CDR3 sequence (DNA): TGTGCCAGCAGCTTAGAGGGGGGTGGTAGCAATCAGCCCCAGCATTTT. The chain couples TRBV7-2 to TRBJ1-5, with D tentatively TRBD1 (6 bases). Germline V gene sequence: CDR1 SGHTA, CDR2 FQGNSA. Trimming pared 1 base from V and 0 bases from J, leaving 10 bases between. The CDR3 totals 16 residues.

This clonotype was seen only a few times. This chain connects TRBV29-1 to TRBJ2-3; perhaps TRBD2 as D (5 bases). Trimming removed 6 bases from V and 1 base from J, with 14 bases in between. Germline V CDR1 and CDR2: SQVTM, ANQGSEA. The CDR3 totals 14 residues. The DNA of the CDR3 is TGCAGCGTGCTAGAGGGATGGGGCACAGATACGCAGTATTTT. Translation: CSVLEGWGTDTQYF.

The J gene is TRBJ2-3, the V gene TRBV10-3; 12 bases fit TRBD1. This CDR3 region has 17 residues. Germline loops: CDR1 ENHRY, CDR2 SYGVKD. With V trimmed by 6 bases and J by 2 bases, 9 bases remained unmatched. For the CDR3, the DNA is TGTGCCATCAGCCCGGGACAGGGGGCGTGGGACACAGATACGCAGTATTTT. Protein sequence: CAISPGQGAWDTDTQYF.

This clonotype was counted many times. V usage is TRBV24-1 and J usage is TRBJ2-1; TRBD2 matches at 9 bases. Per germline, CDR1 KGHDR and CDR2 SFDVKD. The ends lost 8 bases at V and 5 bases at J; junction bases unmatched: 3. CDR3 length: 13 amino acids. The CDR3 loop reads CATKTSGDNEQFF. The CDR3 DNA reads TGTGCCACCAAGACTAGCGGAGACAATGAGCAGTTCTTC.

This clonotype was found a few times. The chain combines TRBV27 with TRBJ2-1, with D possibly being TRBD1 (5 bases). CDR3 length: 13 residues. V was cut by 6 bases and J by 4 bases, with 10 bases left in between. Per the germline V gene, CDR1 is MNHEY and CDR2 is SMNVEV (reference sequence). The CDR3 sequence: CASSHPGYNEQFF. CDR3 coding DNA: TGTGCCAGCAGCCACCCAGGGTACAATGAGCAGTTCTTC.

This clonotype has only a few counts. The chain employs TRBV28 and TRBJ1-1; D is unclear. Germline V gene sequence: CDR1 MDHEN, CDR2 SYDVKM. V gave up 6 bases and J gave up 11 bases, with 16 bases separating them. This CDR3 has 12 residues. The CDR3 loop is CASSPLSSFAFF. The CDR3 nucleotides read TGTGCCAGCAGCCCCCTTTCGAGTTTCGCTTTCTTT.

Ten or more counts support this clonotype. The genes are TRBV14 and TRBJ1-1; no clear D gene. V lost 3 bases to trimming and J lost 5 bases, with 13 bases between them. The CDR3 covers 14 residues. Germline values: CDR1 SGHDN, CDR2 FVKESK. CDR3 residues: CASSQDLSGTEAFF. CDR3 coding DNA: TGTGCCAGCAGCCAGGACCTTTCCGGGACTGAAGCTTTCTTT.

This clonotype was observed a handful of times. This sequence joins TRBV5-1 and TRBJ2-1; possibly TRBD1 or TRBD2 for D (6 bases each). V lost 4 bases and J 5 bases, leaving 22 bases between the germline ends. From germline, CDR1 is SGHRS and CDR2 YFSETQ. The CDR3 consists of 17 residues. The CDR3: CASSLTRRGDSDNEQFF. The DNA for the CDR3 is TGCGCCAGCAGCCTAACCCGGAGGGGGGATTCAGACAATGAGCAGTTCTTC.

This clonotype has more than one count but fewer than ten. This chain's CDR3 is CASSSLGQGASLEQYF. DNA for the CDR3: TGTGCCAGCAGCTCCCTCGGACAGGGGGCTAGCCTCGAGCAGTACTTC. The chain links TRBV28 to TRBJ2-7, with 11 bases that match TRBD1. This CDR3 is 16 amino acids long. CDR1 and CDR2 from the germline V gene are MDHEN and SYDVKM. Losses at the gene ends were 6 bases for V and 6 bases for J; bases not matched to a gene: 13.

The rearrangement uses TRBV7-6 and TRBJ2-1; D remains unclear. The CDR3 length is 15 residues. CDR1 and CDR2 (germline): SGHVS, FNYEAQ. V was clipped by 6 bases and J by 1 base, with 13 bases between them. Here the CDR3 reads CASSPKALSYNEQFF. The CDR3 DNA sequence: TGTGCCAGCAGTCCTAAGGCGTTATCCTACAATGAGCAGTTCTTC.

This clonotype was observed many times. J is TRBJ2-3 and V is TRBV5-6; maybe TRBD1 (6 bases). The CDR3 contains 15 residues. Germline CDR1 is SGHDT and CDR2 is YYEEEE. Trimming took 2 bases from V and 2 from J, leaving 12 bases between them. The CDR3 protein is CASSLSDSSTDTQYF. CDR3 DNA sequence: TGTGCCAGCAGCTTATCGGACAGTTCCACAGATACGCAGTATTTT.

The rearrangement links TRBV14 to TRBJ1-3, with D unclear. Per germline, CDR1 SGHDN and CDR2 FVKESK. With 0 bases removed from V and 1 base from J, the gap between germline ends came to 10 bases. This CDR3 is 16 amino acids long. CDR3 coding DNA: TGTGCCAGCAGCCAAGAACCCCGCACTTCTGGAAACACCATATATTTT. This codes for CASSQEPRTSGNTIYF.